The clone carrying this TCR beta chain came up many times. V shed 0 bases and J shed 5 bases, with 4 bases lying between them. CDR3 length: 11 amino acids. Germline CDR1 DFQATT, CDR2 SNEGSKA (reference sequence). This entry is derived from a study of glioma-infiltrating T cells. The iRepertoire nested amplicon-rescue multiplex PCR amplified TCR alpha and beta CDR3s from RNA. TCRdb analysed the multiplex PCR reads with MiXCR anew, one entry per CDR3 protein. This sample has about 400,000 distinct CDR3 sequences, with 41% found just once. The material sequenced was glioma tissue, nonneoplastic brain tissue, or PBMCs (not recorded which). The chain uses TRBV20-1 and TRBJ2-5; D is uncertain. This sequence originates from a human donor with low-grade glioma or glioblastoma, undergoing nonglioma brain surgery, or in good health (not recorded which). DNA for the CDR3: TGCAGTGCTAGAGATAGGGAGACCCAGTACTTC. Translation: CSARDRETQYF.